This T cell receptor (beta chain) derives from a study of blood T cell repertoires in COVID-19 (dated by TCRdb to 2020 to 2021). About the study as a whole: Samples from collaborators originated in the United States, Italy and Spain and spanned both the acute and convalescent phases of COVID-19. The material from the prospective study consisted of cDNA or gDNA derived from T cells, B-cell-depleted T cells, or PBMCs. The sample metadata nearly always contained a de-identified subject ID, COVID-19 status, age in years and sex. The samples were drawn from two sources: the first 160 participants of the ongoing ImmuneRACE study, and some 1,300 subjects contributed by 6 global collaborators. Where HLA class I and class II types were available, the types were taken from metadata supplied by the sample provider, not from assay-based typing. The repertoires were released in a freely available public database meant as a resource for research on the immune response to SARS-CoV-2. Deeply sampled blood TCRbeta repertoires from subjects exposed to, actively infected with, or recovered from COVID-19 were included in the dataset.

Paper-wide results and their limitations: The quantity of clinical and demographic metadata differed by source and by participant and was supplied without curation.

TCRbeta CDR3 regions were amplified from genomic DNA by means of the immunoSEQ Assay, a bias-controlled multiplex PCR. Concerning the study's data processing: Within the assay, amplification of reference gene primers was used to estimate how many nucleated cells each sample contained. Sequence reads were collapsed and filtered to measure the absolute abundance of every unique TCRbeta CDR3 rearrangement. Productive Simpson clonality was computed per sample as the square root of Simpson's diversity index over productive rearrangements. The table comes from immuneACCESS by way of TCRdb, which keeps in-frame sequences with V and J called. Part of the clones is missing from these tables; in studies checked, under half for an unresolved V gene and the rest for unknown reasons. V, J and clone size reflect that table, while D and trimming were determined from the DNA. This sample comprises some 260,000 clones, around 85% of them detected only once. In total, the top ten clones hold about 4% of the sample.

This clone was detected a few times. Its antigen target is currently unknown. There are no base qualities to consult, and no much larger clone falls within one base. The collaborating institutions used their own protocols to collect whole blood in K2EDTA tubes. For TCRbeta analysis, collaborator samples were shipped as frozen whole blood, as isolated PBMCs, or as DNA extracted from either sample type. The V end loses 4 bases and the J end loses 4 bases, and a stretch of 10 bases separates them. CDR1 and CDR2 are read off the germline V gene (reference sequence) as LNHDA and SQIVND. CDR3 length: 14 amino acids, cysteine to phenylalanine. Kept here is only the CDR3 DNA, which spans 42 bases and is read in frame from base 1.

The chain links TRBV19 with TRBJ2-2; the D gene cannot be named for sure. The sequenced sample was peripheral blood. This clonotype was obtained from a woman between 35 and 50 years old with active or convalescent COVID-19. CDR3 protein: CASSTQVLTGELFF. The nucleotides are TGTGCCAGTAGTACCCAGGTGCTCACCGGGGAGCTGTTTTTT.